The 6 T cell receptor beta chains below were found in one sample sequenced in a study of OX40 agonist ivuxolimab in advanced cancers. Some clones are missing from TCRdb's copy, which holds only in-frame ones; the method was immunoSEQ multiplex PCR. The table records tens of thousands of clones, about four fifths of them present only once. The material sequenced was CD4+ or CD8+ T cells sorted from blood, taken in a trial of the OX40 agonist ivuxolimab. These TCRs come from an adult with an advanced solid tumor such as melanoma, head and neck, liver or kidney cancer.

CDR3 sequence: CASSYSLGVQPQHF. The CDR3 DNA reads as TGTGCCAGCAGTTACTCGCTCGGGGTCCAGCCCCAGCATTTT. This rearrangement joins TRBV6-6 to TRBJ1-5; no firm D call. CDR3 length equals 14 residues. Germline V lookup: CDR1 MNHNY, CDR2 SVGAGI (reference sequence). V gave up 0 bases and J gave up 7 bases, with 10 bases separating them.

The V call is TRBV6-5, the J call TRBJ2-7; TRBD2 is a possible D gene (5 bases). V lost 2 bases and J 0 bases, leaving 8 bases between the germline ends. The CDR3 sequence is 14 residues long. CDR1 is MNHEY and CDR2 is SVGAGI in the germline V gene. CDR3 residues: CASSYARDSYEQYF. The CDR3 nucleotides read TGTGCCAGCAGTTACGCTCGGGACTCCTACGAGCAGTACTTC.

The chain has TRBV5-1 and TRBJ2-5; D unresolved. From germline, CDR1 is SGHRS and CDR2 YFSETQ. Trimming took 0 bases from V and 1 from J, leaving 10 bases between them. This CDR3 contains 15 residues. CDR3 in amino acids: CASSLDRSSQETQYF. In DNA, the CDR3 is TGCGCCAGCAGCTTGGATCGGTCTAGCCAAGAGACCCAGTACTTC.

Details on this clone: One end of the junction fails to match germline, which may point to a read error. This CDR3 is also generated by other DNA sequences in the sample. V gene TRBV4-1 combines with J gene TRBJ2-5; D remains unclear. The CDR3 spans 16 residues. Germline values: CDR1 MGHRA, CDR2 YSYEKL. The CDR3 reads CASSQEFPGYQETQYF. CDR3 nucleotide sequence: TGCGCCAGCAGCCAAGAATTTCCCGGCTACCAGGAGACCCAGTACTTC.

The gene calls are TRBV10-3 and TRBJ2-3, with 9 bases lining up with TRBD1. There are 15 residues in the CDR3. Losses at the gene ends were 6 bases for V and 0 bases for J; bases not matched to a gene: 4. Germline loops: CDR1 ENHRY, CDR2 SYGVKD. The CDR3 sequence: CAISGQGTSTDTQYF. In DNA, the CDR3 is TGTGCCATCAGCGGACAGGGGACAAGCACAGATACGCAGTATTTT.

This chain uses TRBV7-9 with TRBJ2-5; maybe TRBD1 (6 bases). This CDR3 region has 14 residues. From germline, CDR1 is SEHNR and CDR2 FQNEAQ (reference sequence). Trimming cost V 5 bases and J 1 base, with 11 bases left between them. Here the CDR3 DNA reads TGTGCCAGCAGCATCCAGGGGCCCCAAGAGACCCAGTACTTC. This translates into CASSIQGPQETQYF.